The 27 T cell receptor beta chains reported below all come from one sample, sequenced in a study of vaccination effects on CD4 cells after COVID-19. ViraFEST assay sequencing came after antigen-specific CD4+ T cells were expanded with viral peptide pools. CD4+ T cells were isolated after around 10 days of culture. Participants each got two BNT162b2 or mRNA-1273 vaccine doses. Their antigens remain unidentified. Sequencing was performed with immunoSEQ multiplex PCR; in TCRdb, only in-frame clones are kept and a portion is missing. The sample includes around 32,000 clones, about 70% of them seen just once. Sequences were derived from CD4+ T cells from PBMCs cultured with HCoV-229E spike peptides, sampled after COVID-19 vaccination. All receptors derive from a human donor who received a COVID-19 vaccine.

The genes are TRBV5-6 and TRBJ1-1; TRBD1 aligns across 8 bases. The CDR3 runs 16 residues. Germline CDR1 is SGHDT and CDR2 is YYEEEE. Trimming at V came to 4 bases and at J to 1 base, leaving 9 bases not matched to a gene. CDR3 in DNA: TGTGCCAGCAGCCCGAAGAGGACAGGGAAGAACACTGAAGCTTTCTTT. As protein: CASSPKRTGKNTEAFF.

This chain connects TRBV5-1 to TRBJ2-5, with 7 bases fitting TRBD2. Per the germline V gene, CDR1 is SGHRS and CDR2 is YFSETQ. V shed 0 bases and J 0 bases; nucleotides not matched to a gene: 2. The CDR3 extends over 15 amino acids. The CDR3 nucleotides are TGCGCCAGCAGCTTGGTGGGAGGGTACCAAGAGACCCAGTACTTC. Amino acids: CASSLVGGYQETQYF.

The chain links TRBV20-1 to TRBJ2-3; a possible D gene is TRBD2 (5 bases). Trimming took 3 bases from V and 0 from J, leaving 13 bases between them. Germline CDR1 reads DFQATT; CDR2 reads SNEGSKA (reference sequence). The length of the CDR3 is 15 residues. The CDR3 region is CSASPGIWSTDTQYF. The CDR3 DNA follows: TGCAGTGCTAGTCCGGGGATCTGGAGCACAGATACGCAGTATTTT.

The chain employs TRBV12-3 or TRBV12-4 and TRBJ2-1, with D possibly TRBD2 on 6 matching bases. The CDR3 length is 13 residues. The germline V and J ends were trimmed by 2 bases and 7 bases, with 9 bases remaining between them. The CDR3 sequence: CASSLSGGNEQFF. CDR3 coding DNA: TGTGCCAGCAGTTTATCTGGGGGGAATGAGCAGTTCTTC.

The chain joins TRBV2 to TRBJ1-2, with D possibly TRBD1 on 5 matching bases. The CDR3 sequence is 14 residues long. The germline V and J ends were trimmed by 3 bases and 4 bases, with 12 bases remaining between them. Germline V gene sequence: CDR1 SNHLY, CDR2 FYNNEI. The DNA for the CDR3 is TGTGCCAGCAGTGATATATCAGGGACCTATGGCTACACCTTC. It specifies CASSDISGTYGYTF.

The chain recombines TRBV5-6 with TRBJ2-5, with no clear D. CDR3 length: 13 residues. Trimming cost V 0 bases and J 7 bases, with 10 bases left between them. Germline V gene data show CDR1 as SGHDT and CDR2 as YYEEEE. Here the CDR3 reads CASSLAAHGTQYF. CDR3 coding DNA: TGTGCCAGCAGCTTGGCGGCCCATGGGACCCAGTACTTC.

The chain joins TRBV5-8 to TRBJ1-6; D is unresolved. Germline assignment: CDR1 SGHTS and CDR2 YDEGEE. The CDR3 length is 18 residues. The germline V and J ends were trimmed by 2 bases and 0 bases, with 15 bases remaining between them. The CDR3 bases are TGTGCCAGCAGCTTAGTTTTCAGCGTGAGCTCCTATAATTCACCCCTCCACTTT. Translated: CASSLVFSVSSYNSPLHF.

The chain recombines TRBV25-1 with TRBJ2-2; no reliable D call. Germline CDR1 reads MGHDK; CDR2 reads SYGVNS. This CDR3 is built from 14 residues. The germline V and J ends were trimmed by 2 bases and 9 bases, with 13 bases remaining between them. The CDR3 loop reads CASSENSGSRELFF. In DNA, the CDR3 is TGTGCCAGCAGTGAAAATTCGGGCTCGCGGGAGCTGTTTTTT.

This clone was counted only a few times. The chain recombines TRBV2 with TRBJ1-3; 7 bases map to TRBD1. V dropped 4 bases and J dropped 8; count of bases not matched to a gene: 2. The CDR3 consists of 12 residues. Per germline, CDR1 SNHLY and CDR2 FYNNEI. In nucleotides, the CDR3 is TGTGCCAGCAGTGGACAGGGCTACACCATATATTTT. This translates into CASSGQGYTIYF.

This rearrangement joins TRBV10-3 to TRBJ1-3; D is unclear. V was shortened by 0 bases and J by 0 bases, with 6 bases between the two germline ends. The V gene's germline CDR1 is ENHRY and CDR2 SYGVKD. CDR3 size: 15 residues. This CDR3 reads CAISESGSSGNTIYF. In DNA form, the CDR3 reads TGTGCCATCAGTGAGTCGGGCTCCTCTGGAAACACCATATATTTT.

This clone has more than one count but fewer than ten. This chain uses TRBV3-1 (or the pseudogene TRBV3-2) with TRBJ2-1, with D possibly TRBD2 on 5 matching bases. Per germline, CDR1 LGHDT and CDR2 YNNKEL (reference sequence). Deletions cut 3 bases from V and 10 bases from J, with 13 bases between. The length of the CDR3 is 13 residues. The CDR3 DNA reads as TGTGCCAGCAGCCAGAATGGCGGCGGGGAGCAGTTCTTC. Translating it yields CASSQNGGGEQFF.

The genes are TRBV18 and TRBJ1-4; 8 bases agree with TRBD1. J gave up 0 bases and V 8 bases, and 2 bases lay outside the gene matches. CDR1 is KGHSH, CDR2 LQKENI, per germline. The CDR3 length is 14 residues. The CDR3 DNA sequence: TGTGCCAGCGGACAGGGAGCAACTAATGAAAAACTGTTTTTT. Translation: CASGQGATNEKLFF. Filled out from reference TRBV18 and TRBJ1-4, the complete variable domain reads NAGVMQNPRHLVRRRGQEARLRCSPMKGHSHVYWYRQLPEEGLKFMVYLQKENIIDESGMPKERFSAEFPKEGPSILRIQQVVRGDSAAYFCASGQGATNEKLFFGSGTQLSVL.

V and J are TRBV5-1 and TRBJ2-7; TRBD1 matches 7 bases. J was trimmed by 4 bases and V by 4 bases; bases with no gene match: 8. Germline CDR1 is SGHRS and CDR2 is YFSETQ. The CDR3 runs to 14 residues. The CDR3: CASSPDRVEYEQYF. In nucleotides, the CDR3 is TGCGCCAGCAGCCCCGACAGGGTCGAGTACGAGCAGTACTTC.

J is TRBJ1-1 and V is TRBV21-1; the table gives TRBD1 as D, unverified against the DNA. TRBV21-1 is tagged as a pseudogene. The CDR3 covers 14 residues. The CDR3 DNA reads TGTGCCAGCCAATCCAAGAACATGAACACTGAAGCTTTCTTT. Its protein product is CASQSKNMNTEAFF.

The rearrangement links TRBV18 to TRBJ1-3; D possibly corresponds to TRBD1 (5 bases). This CDR3 contains 17 residues. CDR1 KGHSH and CDR2 LQKENI come from the germline V gene. Trimming stripped 2 bases from V and 0 bases from J, with 14 bases between. CDR3 nucleotides: TGTGCCAGCTCACCAAGGATGACAGCCAGCTCTGGAAACACCATATATTTT. As protein: CASSPRMTASSGNTIYF.

This clone was observed a handful of times. V gene TRBV5-6 combines with J gene TRBJ1-1; D is possibly TRBD1 (6 bases). Trimming left V 2 bases short and J 1 base short, with 12 bases between. Germline V gives CDR1 SGHDT, CDR2 YYEEEE. This CDR3 is built from 15 residues. CDR3 bases: TGTGCCAGCAGCTTTTTACAGGGAGGGAACACTGAAGCTTTCTTT. This gives the protein CASSFLQGGNTEAFF.

The chain uses TRBV30 and TRBJ2-3; the D is unclear. The CDR3 runs 13 residues. Trimming took off 3 bases at V and 2 bases at J, with 9 bases between the two ends. The germline CDR1 and CDR2 sequences are GTSNPN and SVGIG (reference sequence). CDR3 residues: CAWSQAYTDTQYF. As DNA, the CDR3 is TGTGCCTGGAGCCAGGCATACACAGATACGCAGTATTTT.

The gene calls are TRBV20-1 and TRBJ2-1; D ambiguous. There are 11 residues in the CDR3. Looked up from germline, CDR1 is DFQATT and CDR2 is SNEGSKA (reference sequence). V lost 7 bases to trimming and J lost 5 bases, with 9 bases between them. DNA for the CDR3: TGCAGTGTAACCAGTAACAATGAGCAGTTCTTC. Its translation: CSVTSNNEQFF.

The rearrangement joins TRBV29-1 to TRBJ2-2; 8 bases are shared with TRBD2. This CDR3 is built from 14 residues. Germline V CDR1 and CDR2: SQVTM, ANQGSEA. V was clipped by 4 bases and J by 0 bases; unmatched bases: 1. This CDR3 is CSVGSGANTGELFF. The CDR3 DNA reads as TGCAGCGTTGGTAGCGGGGCGAACACCGGGGAGCTGTTTTTT.

The chain has TRBV6-1 and TRBJ2-2; 7 nucleotides match TRBD2. This CDR3 region has 15 residues. Unmatched junction bases numbered 5, after V lost 3 bases and J lost 4 bases. CDR1 is MNHNS and CDR2 is SASEGT in the germline V gene. CDR3: CASSEVAGLTGELFF. The CDR3 coding sequence is TGTGCCAGCAGTGAGGTAGCGGGCCTCACCGGGGAGCTGTTTTTT.

This clone was observed a handful of times. This chain connects TRBV4-1 to TRBJ2-5; D may be TRBD1 (5 bases). The CDR3 runs to 13 residues. Germline values: CDR1 MGHRA, CDR2 YSYEKL. Trimming left V 1 base short and J 3 bases short, with 6 bases between. The CDR3 region is CASSQAQEETQYF. In DNA form, the CDR3 reads TGCGCCAGCAGCCAAGCACAGGAAGAGACCCAGTACTTC.

This clone has a handful of counts. This chain joins TRBV11-3 and TRBJ2-7; D tentatively fits TRBD1 or TRBD2 (5 bases each). The germline CDR1 and CDR2 sequences are SGHNT and YENEEA. The ends were cut back, 2 bases at V and 6 bases at J, with 14 bases in the middle. This CDR3 region has 14 residues. The CDR3 loop reads CASSLSSGTGEQYF. CDR3 in DNA: TGTGCCAGCAGCTTATCTTCAGGGACGGGCGAGCAGTACTTC.

This chain links TRBV5-1 with TRBJ2-1; D gene ambiguous. The CDR3 loop spans 15 amino acids. Germline CDR1 is SGHRS and CDR2 is YFSETQ. V was shortened by 0 bases and J by 4 bases, with 11 bases between the two germline ends. The chain's CDR3 is CASSLGGSQYNEQFF. The CDR3 coding sequence is TGCGCCAGCAGCTTGGGCGGCTCCCAATACAATGAGCAGTTCTTC. Complete variable domain (other parts from reference TRBV5-1 and TRBJ2-1): KAGVTQTPRYLIKTRGQQVTLSCSPISGHRSVSWYQQTPGQGLQFLFEYFSETQRNKGNFPGRFSGRQFSNSRSEMNVSTLELGDSALYLCASSLGGSQYNEQFFGPGTRLTVL.

The genes are TRBV9 and TRBJ1-1, with 9 bases lining up with TRBD1. This CDR3 has 14 residues. CDR1 and CDR2 (germline): SGDLS, YYNGEE. The V segment lost 0 bases and the J segment 9 bases; nucleotides outside the gene matches: 6. The CDR3, as DNA: TGTGCCAGCAGCGTAGATTCGGGACAGGGTCAAGCTTTCTTT. It translates to CASSVDSGQGQAFF.

V and J are TRBV7-9 and TRBJ1-1; D is uncertain. Trimming removed 2 bases at V and 0 bases at J, with 4 bases between. This CDR3 contains 13 residues. The germline CDR1 and CDR2 sequences are SEHNR and FQNEAQ (reference sequence). CDR3 sequence (DNA): TGTGCCAGCAGCTTACAGCTGAACACTGAAGCTTTCTTT. Translation: CASSLQLNTEAFF.

The chain employs TRBV5-6 and TRBJ2-1; unclear D gene. With 2 bases removed from V and 4 bases from J, the gap between germline ends came to 1 base. The germline CDR1 and CDR2 sequences are SGHDT and YYEEEE. CDR3 length: 11 amino acids. The chain's CDR3 is CASSFYNEQFF. In DNA form, the CDR3 reads TGTGCCAGCAGCTTTTACAATGAGCAGTTCTTC.

The chain couples TRBV7-9 to TRBJ2-5; D uncertain. The CDR3 has 14 amino acids. Trimming took off 5 bases at V and 1 base at J, with 11 bases between the two ends. Germline V lookup: CDR1 SEHNR, CDR2 FQNEAQ (reference sequence). This CDR3 is CASSIQETQETQYF. The CDR3 nucleotides read TGTGCCAGCAGCATCCAGGAAACCCAAGAGACCCAGTACTTC.